Shown below are 24 T cell receptor beta chains from a single sample sequenced in a study of blood T cell repertoires in COVID-19. The method was immunoSEQ multiplex PCR; TCRdb's version includes in-frame clones alone and lacks a portion of them. The sample has about 120,000 clones, roughly 86% seen once; the top ten hold over 9.5%. Sequencing was performed on peripheral blood. The receptors were gathered from a woman in her seventies with COVID-19, enrolled during active disease.

The rearrangement joins TRBV11-2 to TRBJ1-2, with no clear D. V was cut by 4 bases and J by 4 bases, with 10 bases left in between. The germline gives CDR1 SGHAT, CDR2 FQNNGV. The CDR3 spans 13 residues. The CDR3 region has the DNA TGTGCCAGCAGCTCAGAGCGGTTCTATGGCTACACCTTC. Translation: CASSSERFYGYTF.

V usage is TRBV9 and J usage is TRBJ1-2; no definite D call. CDR1 and CDR2 (germline): SGDLS, YYNGEE. Trimming cost V 0 bases and J 4 bases, with 7 bases left between them. The CDR3 consists of 13 residues. This CDR3 is CASSVGSVYGYTF. As DNA, the CDR3 is TGTGCCAGCAGCGTAGGCTCAGTCTATGGCTACACCTTC.

The rearrangement links TRBV5-1 to TRBJ1-3; D may be TRBD1 (6 bases). V was pared by 2 bases and J by 0 bases, with 6 bases between. CDR1 and CDR2 from the germline V gene are SGHRS and YFSETQ. This CDR3 region has 14 residues. In nucleotides, the CDR3 is TGCGCCAGCAGCTTAGGGGGCTCTGGAAACACCATATATTTT. Translation gives CASSLGGSGNTIYF.

The rearrangement joins TRBV2 to TRBJ2-7; a possible D gene is TRBD2 (5 bases). The CDR3 loop spans 12 amino acids. Germline CDR1 is SNHLY and CDR2 is FYNNEI. Trimming took off 1 base at V and 6 bases at J, with 7 bases between the two ends. CDR3 protein: CASSEGAGEQYF. The CDR3 region has the DNA TGTGCCAGCAGTGAAGGGGCGGGCGAGCAGTACTTC. Full variable domain (remainder filled in from reference TRBV2 and TRBJ2-7): EPEVTQTPSHQVTQMGQEVILRCVPISNHLYFYWYRQILGQKVEFLVSFYNNEISEKSEIFDDQFSVERPDGSNFTLKIRSTKLEDSAMYFCASSEGAGEQYFGPGTRLTVT.

The chain couples TRBV29-1 to TRBJ1-2; 7 positions match TRBD1. CDR3 size: 16 residues. Trimming at V came to 4 bases and at J to 4 bases, leaving 15 bases not matched to a gene. Germline V lookup: CDR1 SQVTM, CDR2 ANQGSEA. CDR3 in DNA: TGCAGCGTTGTACGCCTGGGTTCAGGGGGTATCTATGGCTACACCTTC. It yields the protein CSVVRLGSGGIYGYTF.

The V and J genes are TRBV2 and TRBJ2-1, with 9 bases lining up with TRBD1. The V gene's germline CDR1 is SNHLY and CDR2 FYNNEI. There are 15 residues in the CDR3. After removal of 1 base from V and 2 bases from J, the junction contained 0 bases not matched to a gene. Written as DNA, the CDR3 is TGTGCCAGCAGTGAAGGACAGGGGGCCTACAATGAGCAGTTCTTC. Amino acids: CASSEGQGAYNEQFF.

This chain joins TRBV18 and TRBJ1-3; 7 nucleotides match TRBD1. J gave up 0 bases and V 5 bases, and 4 bases lay outside the gene matches. CDR3 size: 15 residues. Germline CDR1 reads KGHSH; CDR2 reads LQKENI. The CDR3 DNA sequence: TGTGCCAGCTCATCGGGACAGCTCTCTGGAAACACCATATATTTT. This sequence encodes CASSSGQLSGNTIYF.

The chain links TRBV29-1 to TRBJ2-3; no reliable D call. The length of the CDR3 is 11 residues. V lost 5 bases and J lost 1, with 4 bases in between. From germline, CDR1 is SQVTM and CDR2 ANQGSEA. The DNA of the CDR3 is TGCAGCGTTAGCGGCACAGATACGCAGTATTTT. This encodes CSVSGTDTQYF.

V usage is TRBV9 and J usage is TRBJ1-6; D possibly corresponds to TRBD1 (6 bases). CDR3 length equals 15 residues. The germline V and J ends were trimmed by 0 bases and 7 bases, with 11 bases remaining between them. CDR1 and CDR2 from the germline V gene are SGDLS and YYNGEE. CDR3 nucleotide sequence: TGTGCCAGCAGCGTAGCGCAGGGGCGGAATTCACCCCTCCACTTT. It is translated as CASSVAQGRNSPLHF.

This chain uses TRBV30 with TRBJ2-1; D is uncertain. Trimming left V 5 bases short and J 9 bases short, with 11 bases between. This CDR3 region has 11 residues. Germline CDR1 reads GTSNPN; CDR2 reads SVGIG (reference sequence). Written as DNA, the CDR3 is TGTGCCTGGGGAGACCTACTTGAGCAGTTCTTC. Translated, it gives CAWGDLLEQFF.

The chain uses TRBV28 and TRBJ2-5, with a weak D call TRBD1 (5 bases). The CDR3 is made up of 13 amino acids. The ends were cut back, 6 bases at V and 2 bases at J, with 10 bases in the middle. Germline CDR1 is MDHEN and CDR2 is SYDVKM. CDR3 DNA: TGTGCCAGCAGAATGACAGAGCAAGAGACCCAGTACTTC. It yields the protein CASRMTEQETQYF.

V and J are TRBV7-9 and TRBJ2-2, with TRBD1 matching over 7 bases. This CDR3 region has 15 residues. V shed 2 bases, J shed 2 bases, and the junction held 2 bases outside the gene matches. Germline loops: CDR1 SEHNR, CDR2 FQNEAQ (reference sequence). The chain's CDR3 is CASSLNRGNTGELFF. In DNA, the CDR3 is TGTGCCAGCAGCTTAAACAGGGGAAACACCGGGGAGCTGTTTTTT.

V usage is TRBV20-1 and J usage is TRBJ2-7, with 7 bases matching TRBD1. In germline, CDR1 is DFQATT, CDR2 SNEGSKA (reference sequence). V lost 3 bases to trimming and J lost 3 bases; unmatched junction nucleotides: 8. The CDR3 is 14 residues long. For the CDR3, the DNA is TGCAGTGCTAGTCCCAGACAGGGAAACTACGAGCAGTACTTC. The encoded protein is CSASPRQGNYEQYF.

V gene TRBV2 combines with J gene TRBJ1-5, with D perhaps matching TRBD1 (5 bases). Germline V gives CDR1 SNHLY, CDR2 FYNNEI. Trimming stripped 3 bases from V and 5 bases from J, with 8 bases between. The CDR3 is 13 amino acids. The CDR3 sequence: CASSEAGYQPQHF. The CDR3 coding sequence is TGTGCCAGCAGTGAGGCAGGGTATCAGCCCCAGCATTTT.

The rearrangement uses TRBV6-1 and TRBJ2-3; 10 bases are a match to TRBD1. This CDR3 contains 14 residues. CDR1 is MNHNS, CDR2 SASEGT, per germline. V shed 3 bases and J 6 bases; nucleotides not matched to a gene: 3. The CDR3 is CASSEGTGVDTQYF. In nucleotides, the CDR3 is TGTGCCAGCAGTGAGGGGACAGGGGTTGATACGCAGTATTTT.

The chain links TRBV7-3 to TRBJ1-1, with TRBD1 matching over 7 bases. Germline lookup yields CDR1 SGHTA and CDR2 FQGTGA. The CDR3 covers 14 residues. J gave up 0 bases and V 2 bases, and 0 bases lay outside the gene matches. CDR3 in amino acids: CASSLGTVNTEAFF. The CDR3 coding sequence is TGTGCCAGCAGCTTAGGGACAGTGAACACTGAAGCTTTCTTT. Drawing the rest from reference TRBV7-3 and TRBJ1-1, the complete variable domain is GAGVSQTPSNKVTEKGKYVELRCDPISGHTALYWYRQSLGQGPEFLIYFQGTGAADDSGLPNDRFFAVRPEGSVSTLKIQRTERGDSAVYLCASSLGTVNTEAFFGQGTRLTVV.

CDR3 residues: CASSPGSGVEGNTIYF. The CDR3 DNA follows: TGTGCCAGCAGTCCAGGCTCCGGGGTTGAAGGAAACACCATATATTTT. The V and J genes are TRBV28 and TRBJ1-3; D remains ambiguous. This CDR3 is built from 16 residues. With 5 bases removed from V and 4 bases from J, the gap between germline ends came to 18 bases. The germline CDR1 and CDR2 sequences are MDHEN and SYDVKM.

The chain combines TRBV28 with TRBJ1-5, with 9 bases lining up with TRBD1. J was trimmed by 4 bases and V by 5 bases; bases with no gene match: 6. The CDR3 is 15 residues long. Germline V gene data show CDR1 as MDHEN and CDR2 as SYDVKM. CDR3 protein: CASSPPGTGNQPQHF. In nucleotides, the CDR3 is TGTGCCAGCAGTCCCCCCGGGACAGGGAATCAGCCCCAGCATTTT.

The V and J genes are TRBV28 and TRBJ2-3; a weak D match, TRBD1 (5 bases). This CDR3 comprises 16 residues. Deletions cut 4 bases from V and 2 bases from J, with 16 bases between. Germline V gene lookup returns CDR1 MDHEN and CDR2 SYDVKM. The CDR3 coding sequence is TGTGCCAGCAGTTCAAACAGGAACCGGAACACAGATACGCAGTATTTT. It codes for CASSSNRNRNTDTQYF.

The sample holds one count of this clone. The chain combines TRBV7-8 with TRBJ2-1; possibly TRBD1 for D (5 bases). The ends were cut back, 1 base at V and 6 bases at J, with 16 bases in the middle. Germline CDR1 and CDR2: SGHVS and FQNEAQ. The CDR3 runs 16 residues. This CDR3 is CASSLVPGMRINEQFF. Here the CDR3 DNA reads TGTGCCAGCAGCTTAGTCCCAGGGATGAGAATCAATGAGCAGTTCTTC.

The chain has TRBV28 and TRBJ2-7; 10 bases are a match to TRBD1. CDR1 is MDHEN and CDR2 is SYDVKM in the germline V gene. The CDR3 runs to 15 residues. The V segment lost 4 bases and the J segment 6 bases; nucleotides outside the gene matches: 9. The CDR3 spells CASSSSGTGDGEQYF. The DNA for the CDR3 is TGTGCCAGCAGTTCCTCCGGGACAGGGGATGGCGAGCAGTACTTC.

The V call is TRBV7-2, the J call TRBJ1-4, with unresolved D. Between the trimmed V and J ends, which lost 1 base and 2 bases, there was a span of 5 bases. The CDR3 loop spans 14 amino acids. CDR1 and CDR2 (germline): SGHTA, FQGNSA. The CDR3 bases are TGTGCCAGCAGCTTAGACGCGACTAATGAAAAACTGTTTTTT. It codes for CASSLDATNEKLFF.

This clone is a singleton in its sample. This chain connects TRBV10-2 to TRBJ2-1; TRBD2 matches at 12 bases. The CDR3 runs 15 residues. The V segment lost 5 bases and the J segment 10 bases; nucleotides outside the gene matches: 9. Germline CDR1 WSHSY, CDR2 SAAADI. CDR3 DNA sequence: TGCGCCAGCAGTCCCGGGACTAGCGGGCCCAGGGAGCAGTTCTTC. Protein: CASSPGTSGPREQFF.

This chain uses TRBV5-1 with TRBJ2-2; the match to TRBD1 covers 8 bases. The CDR3 covers 15 residues. Germline V lookup: CDR1 SGHRS, CDR2 YFSETQ. With V trimmed by 4 bases and J by 5 bases, 7 bases remained unmatched. The CDR3 nucleotides are TGCGCCAGCAGCCAGGACAGGGTCCAAACCGGGGAGCTGTTTTTT. The encoded protein is CASSQDRVQTGELFF.